The present entry profiles one TCR beta chain with its context. What antigen it recognizes has not been identified. No much larger clone exists at a distance of one base, and base qualities are not known. Inclusion was restricted to participants for whom at least one PBMC sample before ART initiation and at least two post-ART samples were available. Treatment was received in the United States of America by all participants with HIV. Before DNA extraction, cryopreserved samples of roughly 0.9-10 million PBMC were thawed and then washed. At the time of the earliest PBMC sample for each participant with HIV, ages ranged from about 23 to 60 years. PBMC samples were contributed by each participant from 1-4 timepoints before ART initiation and 2-8 timepoints after ART initiation, with a median of 7 samples. Serial HIV viral load, CD4+ T-cell count, ART history and demographic data were obtained for every participant. A Qiagen kit on a QIAcube was used to extract genomic DNA from unsorted PBMC, with samples processed in batches of 12.

Sequencing of the TRB variable region was done with the immunoSEQ hsTCRB v3.0 assay at survey level resolution. The targeted TRB sequencing depth was roughly 40,000-55,000 T-cell genomes per sample. An Illumina MiSeq with a v3 150-cycle kit was used to sequence the pooled TRB libraries. In the source study's methods: Repertoire analysis was run in R within a reproducible Nextflow workflow that covered QC, data transformation and analysis. LymphoSeq2, an R package for AIRR-Seq data exploration, was used to implement custom analyses. A few samples yielding fewer than 5000 total TRB sequences were excluded, leaving 188 analyzed HIV repertoires. Of the approximately 190 retained HIV repertoires, roughly 61 were collected before and more than 120 after ART initiation. Each repertoire was downsampled to 5000 TRB nucleotide sequences, and summary statistics were averaged across 100 downsampling iterations. The analysis kept only TRB sequences whose CDR3 regions were at least seven amino acids long. Diversity was measured with a Shannon entropy-derived clonality score and the Gini coefficient. In repertoire networks, the top 5000 CDR3 amino acid sequences were linked whenever an edit distance of one separated two sequences. For TRB CDR3 amino acid sequences, GLIPH2 was used to predict antigen specificity groups and MHC restriction. To flag known CMV, EBV, HIV or tissue antigen associations, CDR3 amino acid sequences were matched against VDJdb and McPAS-TCR. Pre-ART, post-ART and control groups were compared with Wilcoxon signed-rank tests and Holm-Bonferroni correction. TCRdb obtained this table from immuneACCESS and retained in-frame rearrangements with V and J assigned. These tables miss some clones; where compared with another copy, unresolved V genes account for less than half of the shortfall, and the remainder is unexplained. V and J calls and clone size are given by that table; D and trimming were obtained from the DNA. The sample table lists some 35,000 clones, approximately 94% of them with a count of one. 3.6% of the sample rests with the top ten.

The sample originates from a study of long-term antiretroviral therapy in people with HIV (dated by TCRdb to between 2021 and 2022). Broadly, across the study: The earliest samples were collected roughly a decade before the 2015 WHO recommendation for immediate ART, at a time when ART was usually postponed until CD4 counts fell. This retrospective serial study examined whether starting ART and sustained HIV suppression were associated with changes in the composition and diversity of the TRB repertoire in peripheral blood. The cohort contributed about 200 cryopreserved PBMC samples from fewer than 35 adults with confirmed HIV infection, collected serially over a mean of roughly 6 years (range 1-12). About 35% of the 30 participants with HIV were female. Test extractions of a monoclonal T-cell line alongside some 35 polyclonal samples showed no cross-contamination during QIAcube processing. Overall results and qualifications from the work: Inferences about post-ART repertoire changes were limited because no data were available on ART adherence, viral resistance or therapy changes. Because cell numbers in pre-ART samples were limited, unsorted PBMC were profiled instead of sorted CD4+ and CD8+ T cells. Owing to limited PBMC availability, only the TCR beta chain was sequenced, without alpha chain pairing. Starting ART was linked to a significant rise in TRB diversity, yet even after long-term ART the diversity remained significantly lower than in transplant donor controls. The samples span the years 2004 to 2017, and the ART regimens used may be less effective than current regimens. Compared with controls, HIV repertoires had narrower CDR3 length ranges, and the network structure pointed to an antigen-experienced repertoire that shifted only slightly toward naive after ART. At every time point, the repertoire was dominated by expanded TRB clones first identified before ART initiation, although this dominance fluctuated and, in many PLHIV, declined after ART.

The junction shows trimming of 4 bases on V and 11 bases on J, plus 9 bases between the germline ends. Based on the germline V gene, the CDR1 and CDR2 sequences are MNHEY and SVGAGI. Including cysteine and phenylalanine, the CDR3 has 12 amino acids. Kept here is only the CDR3 DNA, which spans 36 bases and is read in frame from base 1. The chain was built from TRBV6-5 and TRBJ1-6; the D gene assignment is ambiguous. The receptor comes from a woman aged 45 to 65 with HIV. The material was unsorted PBMCs, obtained 4.1 years after starting antiretroviral therapy. In nucleotide form, the sequence is TGTGCCAGCAGTTCGACAACAGCACCCCTCCACTTT. Its translation is CASSSTTAPLHF.